These 17 T cell receptor beta chains were sequenced from one sample in a study of shared clonotypes between healthy human individuals. The data were produced by immunoSEQ multiplex PCR, yet TCRdb's version contains in-frame clones alone and is incomplete. The sample carries hundreds of thousands of clones, around 95% recorded once. The naive CD8 population came from CD45RO-negative cells selected for CCR7, without terminally differentiated effector memory CD45RA+ cells. Sequenced sample: naive CD8+ T cells sorted from blood. The receptor set was obtained from a woman aged 25 to 39 in good health.

The sample holds one count of this clone. In DNA, the CDR3 is TGTGCCAGCAGCTTAGACCCCGGGGATACGCAGTATTTT. This sequence encodes CASSLDPGDTQYF. J is TRBJ2-3 and V is TRBV11-2; D unclear. Trimming took off 0 bases at V and 6 bases at J, with 7 bases between the two ends. The germline CDR1 and CDR2 sequences are SGHAT and FQNNGV. This CDR3 has 13 amino acids.

This chain connects TRBV19 to TRBJ1-2, with D maybe TRBD1 (5 bases). V lost 7 bases and J lost 2, with 11 bases in between. The length of the CDR3 is 13 residues. Germline V CDR1 and CDR2: LNHDA, SQIVND (reference sequence). The CDR3 loop is CASMGEFNYGYTF. For the CDR3, the DNA is TGTGCCAGTATGGGGGAATTCAACTATGGCTACACCTTC.

The rearrangement joins TRBV5-6 to TRBJ2-3; the match to TRBD2 covers 12 bases. Trimming took 3 bases from V and 6 from J; bases not matched to a gene: 8. The CDR3 runs to 16 residues. Germline lookup yields CDR1 SGHDT and CDR2 YYEEEE. CDR3 coding DNA: TGTGCCAGCAGCTCGGGACTAGCGGGTTTCACGGATACGCAGTATTTT. Its translation: CASSSGLAGFTDTQYF.

The chain joins TRBV7-2 to TRBJ2-5; no clear D. The germline V gene has CDR1 SGHTA and CDR2 FQGNSA. V gave up 3 bases and J gave up 5 bases, with 7 bases separating them. The length of the CDR3 is 12 residues. The CDR3 nucleotides are TGTGCCAGCAGCTTTTATCGCGAGACCCAGTACTTC. Translating it yields CASSFYRETQYF.

The chain employs TRBV7-8 and TRBJ1-1; 9 nucleotides match TRBD1. Trimming at V came to 5 bases and at J to 3 bases, leaving 4 bases not matched to a gene. The CDR3 loop spans 14 amino acids. Germline CDR1 and CDR2: SGHVS and FQNEAQ. CDR3 amino acids: CASSGTGWDTEAFF. DNA for the CDR3: TGTGCCAGCAGCGGGACAGGGTGGGACACTGAAGCTTTCTTT. Full variable domain (remainder filled in from reference TRBV7-8 and TRBJ1-1): GAGVSQSPRYKVAKRGQDVALRCDPISGHVSLFWYQQALGQGPEFLTYFQNEAQLDKSGLPSDRFFAERPEGSVSTLKIQRTQQEDSAVYLCASSGTGWDTEAFFGQGTRLTVV.

V gene TRBV6-5 combines with J gene TRBJ2-3, with D unclear. The CDR3 is 13 amino acids. V gave up 2 bases and J gave up 3 bases, with 6 bases separating them. Germline loops: CDR1 MNHEY, CDR2 SVGAGI. The CDR3 DNA follows: TGTGCCAGCAGTTACCTCGAGACAGATACGCAGTATTTT. This sequence encodes CASSYLETDTQYF.

The V call is TRBV28, the J call TRBJ2-7, with 7 nucleotides matching TRBD1. The CDR3 has 17 residues. In germline, CDR1 is MDHEN, CDR2 SYDVKM. Trimming cost V 3 bases and J 2 bases; bases outside gene matches: 13. The CDR3 reads CASSFGVGGQETYEQYF. The CDR3 coding sequence is TGTGCCAGCAGTTTTGGTGTTGGTGGACAGGAAACCTACGAGCAGTACTTC.

CDR3 bases: TGTGCCAGCAGGCGAACAGGGAACACTGAAGCTTTCTTT. This gives the protein CASRRTGNTEAFF. The chain links TRBV28 to TRBJ1-1, with a tentative D call TRBD1 (5 bases). V was pared by 6 bases and J by 1 base, with 9 bases between. This CDR3 contains 13 residues. The V gene's germline CDR1 is MDHEN and CDR2 SYDVKM. Complete variable domain (other parts from reference TRBV28 and TRBJ1-1): DVKVTQSSRYLVKRTGEKVFLECVQDMDHENMFWYRQDPGLGLRLIYFSYDVKMKEKGDIPEGYSVSREKKERFSLILESASTNQTSMYLCASRRTGNTEAFFGQGTRLTVV.

J is TRBJ2-5 and V is TRBV28, with D possibly matching TRBD1 (6 bases). Germline V lookup: CDR1 MDHEN, CDR2 SYDVKM. Trimming took 6 bases from V and 2 from J, leaving 16 bases between them. The CDR3 covers 15 residues. CDR3 nucleotide sequence: TGTGCCAGCAGCCCTCTCCGGACAGTACAAGAGACCCAGTACTTC. Residues: CASSPLRTVQETQYF.

V and J are TRBV27 and TRBJ1-1; D gene ambiguous. The germline V and J ends were trimmed by 0 bases and 0 bases, with 11 bases remaining between them. The CDR3 has 16 amino acids. Germline-derived CDR1 and CDR2 are MNHEY and SMNVEV (reference sequence). The CDR3 nucleotides are TGTGCCAGCAGTTTATCGTTGGGAGCTTTGAACACTGAAGCTTTCTTT. This sequence encodes CASSLSLGALNTEAFF.

Only one count was recorded for this clone. V gene TRBV29-1 combines with J gene TRBJ2-5; D is perhaps TRBD2 (6 bases). Trimming left V 2 bases short and J 7 bases short, with 17 bases between. Germline values: CDR1 SQVTM, CDR2 ANQGSEA. The CDR3 contains 14 residues. CDR3 residues: CSVELRAGRGTQYF. The CDR3 region has the DNA TGCAGCGTTGAATTGCGCGCGGGGCGAGGGACCCAGTACTTC.

The rearrangement joins TRBV7-6 to TRBJ2-7, with a possible D match to TRBD2 (5 bases). The V gene's germline CDR1 is SGHVS and CDR2 FNYEAQ. This CDR3 region has 12 residues. Deletions cut 3 bases from V and 6 bases from J, with 9 bases between. The CDR3 loop reads CASSFESGEQYF. The CDR3 coding sequence is TGTGCCAGCAGCTTCGAAAGCGGCGAGCAGTACTTC.

This chain joins TRBV5-6 and TRBJ2-7; D gene ambiguous. V lost 4 bases and J 4 bases, leaving 9 bases between the germline ends. Germline V CDR1 and CDR2: SGHDT, YYEEEE. The CDR3 runs 12 residues. CDR3 amino acids: CASSGLGYEQYF. For the CDR3, the DNA is TGTGCCAGCAGCGGATTGGGGTACGAGCAGTACTTC.

The chain recombines TRBV27 with TRBJ2-7; 8 bases match TRBD2. V was pared by 7 bases and J by 2 bases, with 7 bases of the junction left unmatched. Per germline, CDR1 MNHEY and CDR2 SMNVEV (reference sequence). The length of the CDR3 is 14 residues. The CDR3 DNA is TGTGCCAGCAAGGCGGGAGCGGGAGCCTACGAGCAGTACTTC. This encodes CASKAGAGAYEQYF.

Details on this clone: Other nucleotide sequences from this sample produce the same CDR3. This chain connects TRBV19 to TRBJ2-1; D may correspond to TRBD1 or TRBD2 (5 bases each). CDR1 is LNHDA, CDR2 SQIVND, per germline (reference sequence). Trimming pared 9 bases from V and 1 base from J, leaving 10 bases between. The CDR3 extends over 13 amino acids. CDR3 protein: CASRDGSYNEQFF. The CDR3, as DNA: TGTGCCAGCCGGGACGGATCCTACAATGAGCAGTTCTTC. The full variable domain, completed using reference TRBV19 and TRBJ2-1, is DGGITQSPKYLFRKEGQNVTLSCEQNLNHDAMYWYRQDPGQGLRLIYYSQIVNDFQKGDIAEGYSVSREKKESFPLTVTSAQKNPTAFYLCASRDGSYNEQFFGPGTRLTVL.

The V and J genes are TRBV28 and TRBJ2-7, with TRBD2 identical over 8 bases. This CDR3 is built from 15 residues. V was clipped by 3 bases and J by 0 bases; unmatched bases: 4. Germline assignment: CDR1 MDHEN and CDR2 SYDVKM. CDR3: CASSLVSGSSYEQYF. CDR3 DNA: TGTGCCAGCAGTTTGGTAAGCGGGAGCTCCTACGAGCAGTACTTC.

V usage is TRBV6-1 and J usage is TRBJ2-7; 14 bases line up with TRBD2. The junction had 4 bases not matched to a gene; V was cut back by 1 base and J by 2 bases. The CDR3 totals 17 residues. Germline lookup yields CDR1 MNHNS and CDR2 SASEGT. The CDR3 spells CASSEVRLAGGAYEQYF. As DNA, the CDR3 is TGTGCCAGCAGTGAAGTGCGACTAGCGGGAGGGGCCTACGAGCAGTACTTC.